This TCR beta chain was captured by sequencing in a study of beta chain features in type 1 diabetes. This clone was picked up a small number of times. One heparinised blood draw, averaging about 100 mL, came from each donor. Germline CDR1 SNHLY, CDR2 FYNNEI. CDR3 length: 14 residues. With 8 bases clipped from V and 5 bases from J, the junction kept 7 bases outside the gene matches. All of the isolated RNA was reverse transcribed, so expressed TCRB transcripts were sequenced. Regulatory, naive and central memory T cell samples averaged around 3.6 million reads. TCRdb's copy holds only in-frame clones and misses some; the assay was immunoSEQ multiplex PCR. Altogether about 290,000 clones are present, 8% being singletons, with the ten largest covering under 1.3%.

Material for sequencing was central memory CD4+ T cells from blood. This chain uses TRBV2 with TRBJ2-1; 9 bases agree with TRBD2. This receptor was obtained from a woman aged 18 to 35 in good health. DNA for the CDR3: TGTGCCAGCCGAAGACTAGCGGCACACAATGAGCAGTTCTTC. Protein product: CASRRLAAHNEQFF.